A selection of T cell receptor beta chains follows, all from one sample in a study of cytomegalovirus exposure and HLA in healthy donors. The table came from immunoSEQ multiplex PCR; TCRdb's copy has only in-frame clones and leaves some out. The table includes 260,000 or so clones, approximately 87% detected once. Sequencing used PBMCs. These TCRs come from a man aged 18 to 30 in good health and CMV-seronegative. CDR3s include the opening cysteine and the closing phenylalanine or tryptophan. Each record gives: J gene, V gene, clone size, D gene, CDR3 protein, CDR3 DNA. A D gene is named only where the DNA matches it firmly. Some rows mark clone size as missing; the rest say once, few, many or name a class of expanded clone.

J: TRBJ2-7
V: TRBV4-1
size: NA
D: NA
CDR3: CASSQEVYQAYEQYF
DNA: TGCGCCAGCAGCCAAGAGGTCTATCAGGCCTACGAGCAGTACTTC

J: TRBJ1-2
V: TRBV4-1
size: NA
D: NA
CDR3: CASSQAGSNYGYTF
DNA: TGCGCCAGCAGCCAAGCAGGCAGTAACTATGGCTACACCTTC

J: TRBJ2-7
V: TRBV10-2
size: once
D: NA
CDR3: CASSTRWGVREQYF
DNA: TGCGCCAGCAGTACACGGTGGGGGGTACGCGAGCAGTACTTC

J: TRBJ2-7
V: TRBV6-6
size: NA
D: TRBD1
CDR3: CASSGGQRLEEQYF
DNA: TGTGCCAGCAGTGGGGGACAGAGGTTGGAGGAGCAGTACTTC

J: TRBJ2-4
V: TRBV4-3
size: NA
D: TRBD2
CDR3: CASSLSGGIQYF
DNA: TGCGCCAGCAGCCTGTCGGGGGGCATTCAGTACTTC

J: TRBJ1-1
V: TRBV11-2
size: NA
D: NA
CDR3: CASSFTGRKAEAFF
DNA: TGTGCCAGCAGCTTCACAGGGCGCAAGGCTGAAGCTTTCTTT

J: TRBJ2-3
V: TRBV28
size: NA
D: TRBD2
CDR3: CASSPTSGGAFFPDTQYF
DNA: TGTGCCAGCAGCCCTACTAGCGGGGGGGCCTTTTTTCCAGATACGCAGTATTTT

J: TRBJ2-3
V: TRBV28
size: NA
D: NA
CDR3: CATETDTQYF
DNA: TGTGCCACCGAGACAGATACGCAGTATTTT

J: TRBJ2-3
V: TRBV27
size: once
D: NA
CDR3: CASSLRDVTDTQYF
DNA: TGTGCCAGCAGTTTGCGGGATGTAACAGATACGCAGTATTTT

J: TRBJ2-7
V: TRBV5-4
size: NA
D: NA
CDR3: CASSLSSGTFTYEQYF
DNA: TGTGCCAGCAGCTTGTCTTCGGGGACATTTACCTACGAGCAGTACTTC

J: TRBJ1-2
V: TRBV6-1
size: NA
D: TRBD1
CDR3: CASSEAQGTVSSFTF
DNA: TGTGCCAGCAGTGAAGCGCAGGGGACAGTGTCTAGTTTCACCTTC

J: TRBJ1-2
V: TRBV11-2
size: NA
D: NA
CDR3: CASSLALGRQYGYTF
DNA: TGTGCCAGCAGCTTAGCCCTGGGCAGGCAGTATGGCTACACCTTC

J: TRBJ2-7
V: TRBV14
size: NA
D: TRBD2
CDR3: CASSQGRGVYDEQYF
DNA: TGTGCCAGCAGCCAAGGTCGGGGGGTGTACGACGAGCAGTACTTC

J: TRBJ1-4
V: TRBV9
size: NA
D: TRBD1
CDR3: CASSAQGGNEKLFF
DNA: TGTGCCAGCAGCGCACAGGGGGGTAATGAAAAACTGTTTTTT

J: TRBJ2-6
V: TRBV9
size: NA
D: TRBD1
CDR3: CASSVPKAGTDYSGANVLTF
DNA: TGTGCCAGCAGCGTACCCAAGGCCGGGACAGACTACTCTGGGGCCAACGTCCTGACTTTC

J: TRBJ2-5
V: TRBV5-1
size: NA
D: NA
CDR3: CASSLLGNQETQYF
DNA: TGCGCCAGCAGCTTGTTGGGCAACCAAGAGACCCAGTACTTC

J: TRBJ2-7
V: TRBV5-6
size: NA
D: TRBD1
CDR3: CASSTGGLNYEQYF
DNA: TGTGCCAGCAGCACAGGGGGATTGAACTACGAGCAGTACTTC

J: TRBJ1-4
V: TRBV18
size: NA
D: NA
CDR3: CASSPFGVLEKLFF
DNA: TGTGCCAGCTCACCTTTCGGGGTTTTAGAAAAACTGTTTTTT

J: TRBJ1-5
V: TRBV19
size: NA
D: NA
CDR3: CASLLRQGTYQPQHF
DNA: TGTGCCAGTCTCCTCCGCCAAGGGACATATCAGCCCCAGCATTTT

J: TRBJ2-7
V: TRBV5-1
size: NA
D: NA
CDR3: CASSLLNRENYEQYF
DNA: TGCGCCAGCAGCTTATTAAACCGAGAGAACTACGAGCAGTACTTC

J: TRBJ2-2
V: TRBV18
size: few
D: TRBD1
CDR3: CASSGQGFTGELFF
DNA: TGTGCCAGCTCAGGACAGGGTTTCACCGGGGAGCTGTTTTTT

J: TRBJ2-7
V: TRBV5-4
size: NA
D: TRBD2
CDR3: CASSLDGAGASYEQYF
DNA: TGTGCCAGCAGCTTGGACGGGGCGGGAGCCTCCTACGAGCAGTACTTC

J: TRBJ2-7
V: TRBV28
size: NA
D: NA
CDR3: CASSRGATSLPYEQYF
DNA: TGTGCCAGCAGTCGGGGGGCTACTAGCTTGCCTTACGAGCAGTACTTC

J: TRBJ1-1
V: TRBV19
size: NA
D: TRBD1
CDR3: CASSIDRRDRESESTEAFF
DNA: TGTGCCAGTAGTATAGATCGAAGAGACAGGGAAAGTGAAAGCACTGAAGCTTTCTTT

J: TRBJ1-4
V: TRBV7-2
size: NA
D: TRBD1
CDR3: CASSPTRQGGEKLFF
DNA: TGTGCCAGCAGCCCGACCCGACAGGGAGGCGAAAAACTGTTTTTT

J: TRBJ2-7
V: TRBV2
size: NA
D: TRBD2
CDR3: CASSFLAGPSYEQYF
DNA: TGTGCCAGCAGCTTTCTAGCGGGGCCCTCCTACGAGCAGTACTTC

J: TRBJ2-1
V: TRBV5-4
size: NA
D: NA
CDR3: CASSLGGRGNEQFF
DNA: TGTGCCAGCAGCTTGGGAGGGAGGGGGAATGAGCAGTTCTTC

J: TRBJ2-2
V: TRBV19
size: NA
D: NA
CDR3: CATPPQGGYTGELFF
DNA: TGTGCCACACCGCCCCAGGGCGGCTACACCGGGGAGCTGTTTTTT

J: TRBJ2-3
V: TRBV27
size: NA
D: NA
CDR3: CASSLGQTVTDTQYF
DNA: TGTGCCAGCTCCCTTGGACAGACCGTCACAGATACGCAGTATTTT

J: TRBJ2-3
V: TRBV5-6
size: NA
D: TRBD2
CDR3: CASSNPGTRGGPDTQYF
DNA: TGTGCCAGCAGCAACCCTGGGACTAGAGGTGGTCCAGATACGCAGTATTTT

J: TRBJ1-2
V: TRBV5-4
size: NA
D: NA
CDR3: CASSLAIRDYGYTF
DNA: TGTGCCAGCAGCTTGGCCATCAGGGACTATGGCTACACCTTC

J: TRBJ1-2
V: TRBV19
size: few
D: TRBD1
CDR3: CASIPGTGSNYGYTF
DNA: TGTGCCAGCATACCTGGGACAGGGTCTAACTATGGCTACACCTTC

J: TRBJ2-2
V: TRBV28
size: NA
D: TRBD2
CDR3: CASSFWTSGPNTGELFF
DNA: TGTGCCAGCAGTTTTTGGACTAGCGGACCGAACACCGGGGAGCTGTTTTTT

J: TRBJ1-1
V: TRBV5-1
size: NA
D: TRBD1
CDR3: CASSSQGVVTEAFF
DNA: TGCGCCAGCAGCTCCCAGGGGGTGGTGACTGAAGCTTTCTTT

J: TRBJ2-3
V: TRBV5-1
size: NA
D: NA
CDR3: CASSLELDTQYF
DNA: TGCGCCAGCAGCTTGGAGCTCGATACGCAGTATTTT

J: TRBJ1-1
V: TRBV6-5
size: NA
D: NA
CDR3: CASSSPRGEAFF
DNA: TGTGCCAGCAGTTCCCCCCGCGGTGAAGCTTTCTTT

J: TRBJ1-6
V: TRBV5-1
size: NA
D: TRBD1
CDR3: CASSLTLRGLDSPLHF
DNA: TGCGCCAGCAGCTTGACATTAAGGGGGCTGGATTCACCCCTCCACTTT

J: TRBJ2-3
V: TRBV5-1
size: NA
D: NA
CDR3: CASSLAGGADTQYF
DNA: TGCGCCAGCAGCTTGGCGGGCGGGGCAGATACGCAGTATTTT